The 31 T cell receptor beta chains reported below all come from one sample, sequenced in a study of CD8 T cells in ankylosing spondylitis. Each CDR3 protein is one row after TCRdb ran MiXCR on the 5' RACE reads. The repertoire holds roughly 97,000 distinct CDR3 sequences, with about 8.3% as singletons. Sample: blood, either unsorted or a sorted T cell fraction (not recorded which). Source of these receptors: a male donor with ankylosing spondylitis or in good health (not recorded which).

This clonotype was seen at least ten times. This sequence joins TRBV6-5 and TRBJ2-7; 10 bases are a match to TRBD2. Germline values: CDR1 MNHEY, CDR2 SVGAGI. V lost 2 bases, J lost 5 bases, and 9 bases stayed unmatched. The CDR3 contains 16 residues. CDR3 loop: CASSYPLSGRADEQYF. The DNA for the CDR3 is TGTGCCAGCAGTTACCCTCTGAGCGGGAGGGCCGACGAGCAGTACTTC.

The sample holds many counts of this clonotype. This chain links TRBV5-1 with TRBJ2-2; possible D gene TRBD2, 5 bases. This CDR3 contains 12 residues. CDR1 SGHRS and CDR2 YFSETQ come from the germline V gene. Trimming left V 4 bases short and J 7 bases short, with 8 bases between. CDR3 residues: CASSRTVGELFF. DNA for the CDR3: TGCGCCAGCAGCCGGACTGTCGGGGAGCTGTTTTTT.

This clonotype was picked up many times. V and J are TRBV14 and TRBJ2-3; D is unclear. CDR3 length: 14 amino acids. V lost 2 bases and J lost 3, with 9 bases in between. Germline CDR1 SGHDN, CDR2 FVKESK. CDR3 residues: CASSQRTLTDTQYF. DNA for the CDR3: TGTGCCAGCAGCCAACGGACCCTAACAGATACGCAGTATTTT.

This clonotype was counted a few times. One end of the junction fails to match germline, which may point to a read error. V and J are TRBV20-1 and TRBJ2-2; 9 nucleotides match TRBD2. The CDR3 has 18 residues. Germline V gene data show CDR1 as DFQATT and CDR2 as SNEGSKA (reference sequence). CDR3 sequence (DNA): TGCTGTGCTAGAGGTCGAGCGGGGGGAAACGCGAACACCGGGGAGCTGTTTTTT. Translation: CCARGRAGGNANTGELFF.

A few counts support this clonotype. J is TRBJ2-1 and V is TRBV7-2; tentative D call: TRBD1 (6 bases). The CDR3 runs to 16 residues. The V end lost 1 base, the J end lost 0 bases, and 10 bases lay between the germline ends. Germline CDR1 and CDR2: SGHTA and FQGNSA. CDR3 DNA: TGTGCCAGCAGCTTAGAGGGGGTCAGCTCCTACAATGAGCAGTTCTTC. This encodes CASSLEGVSSYNEQFF.

There are many counts of this clonotype. This rearrangement joins TRBV4-2 to TRBJ2-5; D uncertain. Germline CDR1 is LGHNA and CDR2 is YNFKEQ. V lost 4 bases and J lost 4, with 10 bases in between. The CDR3 has 13 amino acids. CDR3 DNA sequence: TGTGCCAGCAGCCCCAAGAACACAGAGACCCAGTACTTC. Translated, it gives CASSPKNTETQYF.

This clonotype has a count of ten or more. CDR3 coding DNA: TGTGCCAGCAGCTTCCCGAGTATCTCCTACAATGAGCAGTTCTTC. Its translation is CASSFPSISYNEQFF. V and J are TRBV7-9 and TRBJ2-1; D gene ambiguous. This CDR3 has 15 residues. CDR1 and CDR2 from the germline V gene are SEHNR and FQNEAQ (reference sequence). Trimming cost V 3 bases and J 0 bases, with 9 bases left between them.

Only a few counts were recorded for this clonotype. This chain links TRBV29-1 with TRBJ2-5; 8 bases align to TRBD1. The CDR3 loop spans 15 amino acids. Germline V CDR1 and CDR2: SQVTM, ANQGSEA. V lost 4 bases and J lost 7; bases outside the gene matches: 14. CDR3 sequence reads: CSVAGQGASPWTQYF. The CDR3 DNA is TGCAGCGTTGCTGGCCAGGGGGCGTCTCCGTGGACCCAGTACTTC.

This clonotype was detected many times. J is TRBJ2-5 and V is TRBV7-2, with 7 bases lining up with TRBD1. The CDR3 contains 15 residues. The germline CDR1 and CDR2 sequences are SGHTA and FQGNSA. Unmatched junction bases numbered 6, after V lost 4 bases and J lost 1 base. The CDR3 DNA is TGTGCCAGCAGCTCCGAGGACAGGTCCCAAGAGACCCAGTACTTC. It codes for CASSSEDRSQETQYF.

The V call is TRBV20-1, the J call TRBJ2-7; D unclear. This CDR3 spans 13 amino acids. Trimming pared 2 bases from V and 12 bases from J, leaving 20 bases between. The germline V gene encodes CDR1 DFQATT and CDR2 SNEGSKA (reference sequence). The CDR3 DNA reads TGCAGTGCTAGATTGACGGAAACCTACGAGTGGTACTTC. It codes for CSARLTETYEWYF.

This clonotype is labeled medium-sized. The chain employs TRBV15 and TRBJ2-1, with TRBD2 identical over 11 bases. The CDR3 is 15 amino acids. CDR1 is LNHNV and CDR2 is YYDKDF in the germline V gene (reference sequence). V was pared by 3 bases and J by 6 bases, with 4 bases of the junction left unmatched. This CDR3 reads CATSSTSGSPNEQFF. CDR3 DNA sequence: TGTGCCACCAGCAGCACTAGCGGGAGTCCCAATGAGCAGTTCTTC.

The table lists this clonotype with a few counts. The chain couples TRBV4-1 to TRBJ1-1; no reliable D call. Per the germline V gene, CDR1 is MGHRA and CDR2 is YSYEKL. The CDR3 runs 15 residues. V lost 1 base, J lost 11 bases, and 20 bases lay in between. CDR3 in DNA: TGCGCCAGCAGCCAAGCACGGGGTACGGGCCCCGGGGCTTTCTTT. It translates to CASSQARGTGPGAFF.

This clonotype appeared many times. The chain couples TRBV5-1 to TRBJ2-1; D unclear. The CDR3 spans 15 residues. The ends were cut back, 0 bases at V and 5 bases at J, with 12 bases in the middle. Per germline, CDR1 SGHRS and CDR2 YFSETQ. CDR3: CASSLGGVPNNEQFF. The CDR3 nucleotides read TGCGCCAGCAGCTTGGGTGGGGTTCCGAACAATGAGCAGTTCTTC. Full variable domain (rest looked up from reference TRBV5-1 and TRBJ2-1): KAGVTQTPRYLIKTRGQQVTLSCSPISGHRSVSWYQQTPGQGLQFLFEYFSETQRNKGNFPGRFSGRQFSNSRSEMNVSTLELGDSALYLCASSLGGVPNNEQFFGPGTRLTVL.

This clonotype was seen ten or more times. The chain recombines TRBV7-9 with TRBJ1-6; D might be TRBD1 (6 bases). Trimming stripped 5 bases from V and 8 bases from J, with 10 bases between. The CDR3 is 13 amino acids. Germline values: CDR1 SEHNR, CDR2 FQNEAQ (reference sequence). The CDR3 sequence is CASSPPGDSPLHF. For the CDR3, the DNA is TGTGCCAGCAGCCCCCCAGGGGATTCACCCCTCCACTTT.

This clonotype showed up many times. The chain links TRBV4-3 to TRBJ2-2; D uncertain. Trimming took off 2 bases at V and 6 bases at J, with 13 bases between the two ends. Germline V gene lookup returns CDR1 LGHNA and CDR2 YSLEER. This CDR3 has 15 residues. The CDR3 loop reads CASSQRWRGAGELFF. The CDR3 nucleotides read TGCGCCAGCAGCCAAAGATGGCGAGGTGCCGGGGAGCTGTTTTTT.

The chain links TRBV9 to TRBJ1-2, with TRBD1 matching over 7 bases. Per germline, CDR1 SGDLS and CDR2 YYNGEE. V trimming: 0 bases; J trimming: 4 bases; junction bases outside the gene matches: 3. The CDR3 is 14 amino acids. The CDR3 nucleotides read TGTGCCAGCAGCGTAGACAACAGGGGCTATGGCTACACCTTC. Translation gives CASSVDNRGYGYTF.

This clonotype was observed many times. The V and J genes are TRBV20-1 and TRBJ2-3; no definite D call. V lost 5 bases and J 2 bases, leaving 14 bases between the germline ends. This CDR3 region has 14 residues. Germline CDR1 and CDR2: DFQATT and SNEGSKA (reference sequence). The CDR3 coding sequence is TGCAGTGCTCCCGGCGAGGTTTACACAGATACGCAGTATTTT. Translated: CSAPGEVYTDTQYF.

This chain connects TRBV5-1 to TRBJ2-1; 8 bases line up with TRBD2. The CDR3 extends over 17 amino acids. Germline CDR1 SGHRS, CDR2 YFSETQ. J was trimmed by 0 bases and V by 0 bases; bases with no gene match: 5. The CDR3 protein is CASSLGLAGSSYNEQFF. The CDR3 DNA follows: TGCGCCAGCAGCTTGGGCCTAGCGGGCTCCTCCTACAATGAGCAGTTCTTC.

A note on this clonotype: Given a much more abundant clone one base away, this may be a read error. The genes are TRBV30 and TRBJ1-5; tentative D call: TRBD1 (5 bases). The CDR3 extends over 14 amino acids. The germline gives CDR1 GTSNPN, CDR2 SVGIG (reference sequence). V was pared by 8 bases and J by 7 bases, with 21 bases between. CDR3 protein: CAISATEGFQPQHF. CDR3 DNA: TGTGCCATATCGGCGACAGAGGGATTCCAGCCCCAGCATTTT.

This clonotype was counted only a few times. The chain has TRBV7-2 and TRBJ2-5; maybe TRBD2 (6 bases). Germline CDR1 reads SGHTA; CDR2 reads FQGNSA. CDR3 length: 16 residues. V dropped 1 base and J dropped 5 bases, with 17 bases sitting between them. The CDR3 here is CASSLEVGAGGETQYF. DNA of the CDR3: TGTGCCAGCAGCTTAGAAGTCGGAGCGGGCGGGGAGACCCAGTACTTC.

This clonotype showed up many times. The chain couples TRBV19 to TRBJ2-7; 7 nucleotides line up with TRBD1. The germline gives CDR1 LNHDA, CDR2 SQIVND (reference sequence). V dropped 4 bases and J dropped 5; count of bases not matched to a gene: 8. This CDR3 has 14 residues. CDR3 nucleotides: TGTGCCAGTAGTACCGACAGGGAACGTAACGAGCAGTACTTC. This codes for CASSTDRERNEQYF.

This clonotype occurred many times. This rearrangement joins TRBV6-1 to TRBJ2-1, with a weak D call TRBD2 (6 bases). Germline V CDR1 and CDR2: MNHNS, SASEGT. This CDR3 spans 13 amino acids. Trimming pared 3 bases from V and 10 bases from J, leaving 13 bases between. DNA of the CDR3: TGTGCCAGCAGTGATAGACGACGGGAGGAGCAGTTCTTC. Amino acids: CASSDRRREEQFF.

There are many counts of this clonotype. The chain couples TRBV5-5 to TRBJ2-1; D may correspond to TRBD1 or TRBD2 (5 bases each). The CDR3 extends over 17 amino acids. V dropped 2 bases and J dropped 5 bases, with 20 bases sitting between them. Germline CDR1 and CDR2: SGHKS and YYEKEE (reference sequence). DNA for the CDR3: TGTGCCAGCAGCTTCGGGGCCCTAGTGAATCCTCACAATGAGCAGTTCTTC. This translates into CASSFGALVNPHNEQFF.

The chain links TRBV20-1 to TRBJ2-1; TRBD2 might be the D (6 bases). The V gene's germline CDR1 is DFQATT and CDR2 SNEGSKA (reference sequence). The V end was cut by 8 bases, the J end by 0 bases, with 26 bases between. This CDR3 is built from 18 residues. The CDR3 DNA reads as TGCAGTCCGGACCACCCATTTCGCGGGATGAGCTCCTACAATGAGCAGTTCTTC. As protein: CSPDHPFRGMSSYNEQFF.

CDR3 in amino acids: CAMGPGPSSYEQYF. CDR3 DNA: TGTGCCATGGGCCCCGGGCCTTCCTCCTACGAGCAGTACTTC. The chain uses TRBV7-9 and TRBJ2-7, with D hard to call. CDR1 SEHNR and CDR2 FQNEAQ come from the germline V gene (reference sequence). CDR3 length: 14 amino acids. Trimming left V 10 bases short and J 0 bases short, with 16 bases between. Full variable domain (missing parts from reference TRBV7-9 and TRBJ2-7): DTGVSQNPRHKITKRGQNVTFRCDPISEHNRLYWYRQTLGQGPEFLTYFQNEAQLEKSRLLSDRFSAERPKGSFSTLEIQRTEQGDSAMYLCAMGPGPSSYEQYFGPGTRLTVT.

The table lists this clonotype with many counts. The chain uses TRBV12-3 or TRBV12-4 and TRBJ2-3; D not certain. V lost 7 bases and J lost 4, with 9 bases in between. The CDR3 runs 12 residues. This chain's CDR3 is CASNPRADTQYF. CDR3 nucleotide sequence: TGTGCCAGCAACCCTAGGGCAGATACGCAGTATTTT.

The rearrangement uses TRBV5-1 and TRBJ2-2; D is undetermined. The V end was cut by 1 base, the J end by 7 bases, with 8 bases between. Looked up from germline, CDR1 is SGHRS and CDR2 is YFSETQ. The CDR3 is made up of 13 amino acids. The CDR3 nucleotides read TGCGCCAGCAGCTTGATTCACGACGGGGAGCTGTTTTTT. Translation gives CASSLIHDGELFF.

Notes on this clonotype: One end of the junction fails to match germline, which may point to a read error. The genes are TRBV10-3 and TRBJ1-1, with D tentatively TRBD1 (6 bases). The CDR3 is 16 amino acids. The germline V gene has CDR1 ENHRY and CDR2 SYGVKD. The DNA for the CDR3 is TGTGCCATCAGTGAGTCGGGAGGGGGTTTAGGCACTAAAGCTTTCTTT. Its translation: CAISESGGGLGTKAFF.

This clonotype has at least ten counts. The CDR3 reads CASSLGRPVEQYF. The CDR3 DNA follows: TGTGCCAGCAGTTTGGGGAGGCCGGTCGAGCAGTACTTC. The chain joins TRBV12-3 or TRBV12-4 to TRBJ2-7; D is perhaps TRBD2 (6 bases). This CDR3 is 13 amino acids long. Trimming stripped 3 bases from V and 6 bases from J, with 12 bases between.

At least ten counts were recorded for this clonotype. The chain uses TRBV3-1 and TRBJ1-6; tentatively, D is TRBD1 (5 bases). Germline CDR1 LGHDT, CDR2 YNNKEL (reference sequence). V dropped 4 bases and J dropped 9 bases, with 22 bases sitting between them. The CDR3 spans 17 residues. CDR3 residues: CASSLSGVQARASPLHF. CDR3 sequence (DNA): TGTGCCAGCAGCCTGTCGGGAGTACAGGCAAGGGCTTCACCCCTCCACTTT.

This clonotype has at least ten counts. The V gene is TRBV12-5, the J gene TRBJ1-2; D is possibly TRBD1 (5 bases). Between the trimmed V and J ends, which lost 3 bases and 3 bases, there was a span of 14 bases. Germline loops: CDR1 LGHNT, CDR2 FRNRAP. The CDR3 consists of 15 residues. The CDR3 sequence: CASGFGGDFYYGYTF. CDR3 DNA: TGTGCTAGTGGTTTTGGGGGAGATTTCTACTATGGCTACACCTTC. Full variable domain (missing parts from reference TRBV12-5 and TRBJ1-2): DARVTQTPRHKVTEMGQEVTMRCQPILGHNTVFWYRQTMMQGLELLAYFRNRAPLDDSGMPKDRFSAEMPDATLATLKIQPSEPRDSAVYFCASGFGGDFYYGYTFGSGTRLTVV.